Sequencing of this TCR beta chain was carried out in a study of beta chain features in type 1 diabetes. Study results and caveats: The similarity of naive, central memory and Treg TCRB repertoires appeared greater among patients than among healthy donors. TCRB CDR3 length was moderately but significantly reduced in all four CD4+ subsets of Type 1 diabetes patients.

CD4+ naive, central memory, regulatory and stem cell-like memory cells were sorted via CD45RO/CCR7/CD25/CD127/CD95/CD27. Germline loops: CDR1 LGHNA, CDR2 YNFKEQ. Trimming cost V 2 bases and J 1 base, with 12 bases left between them. The CDR3 loop spans 16 amino acids. To note about this clone: The antigen is not known.

Sequenced material consisted of expressed TCRB transcripts (all of the isolated RNA was reverse transcribed). Samples of naive, central memory and regulatory T cells yielded a mean of about 3.7 million reads. The assay was immunoSEQ multiplex PCR, and TCRdb's table has in-frame clones only and misses some. The table has some 120,000 clones, roughly 17% seen once; the top ten hold around 2.6%. This sequence was found in a man aged 18 to 30 with type 1 diabetes. The chain links TRBV4-2 to TRBJ2-1; no definite D call. The sequenced sample consisted of central memory CD4+ T cells from blood. CDR3 DNA: TGTGCCAGCAGCCAACGGAGCGAGAATTCCTACAATGAGCAGTTCTTC. Translated: CASSQRSENSYNEQFF.